This T cell receptor beta chain derives from a study of T cell responses to AZD1222 COVID-19 vaccine. Study findings and constraints: Seropositivity was recorded at baseline in only six AZD1222 recipients. The donor cohort was predominantly white British with a female majority, and clonal diversity may have been underestimated.

Libraries were prepared by immunoSEQ multiplex PCR; TCRdb keeps only in-frame clonotypes and omits some of them. The sample holds around 110,000 clones, approximately 93% seen once. Comment on this clone: The antigen is unknown.

CDR3 length: 13 amino acids. Germline V gene lookup returns CDR1 LNHDA and CDR2 SQIVND (reference sequence). Trimming cost V 6 bases and J 5 bases, with 13 bases left between them. This TCR was recovered from an adult in good health. The chain combines TRBV19 with TRBJ2-5; D is possibly TRBD2 (5 bases). Sequenced material: peripheral blood, taken on day 0 of AZD1222 vaccination. Here the CDR3 reads CASSPPVAETQYF. The CDR3 DNA is TGTGCCAGTAGCCCCCCGGTAGCGGAGACCCAGTACTTC.